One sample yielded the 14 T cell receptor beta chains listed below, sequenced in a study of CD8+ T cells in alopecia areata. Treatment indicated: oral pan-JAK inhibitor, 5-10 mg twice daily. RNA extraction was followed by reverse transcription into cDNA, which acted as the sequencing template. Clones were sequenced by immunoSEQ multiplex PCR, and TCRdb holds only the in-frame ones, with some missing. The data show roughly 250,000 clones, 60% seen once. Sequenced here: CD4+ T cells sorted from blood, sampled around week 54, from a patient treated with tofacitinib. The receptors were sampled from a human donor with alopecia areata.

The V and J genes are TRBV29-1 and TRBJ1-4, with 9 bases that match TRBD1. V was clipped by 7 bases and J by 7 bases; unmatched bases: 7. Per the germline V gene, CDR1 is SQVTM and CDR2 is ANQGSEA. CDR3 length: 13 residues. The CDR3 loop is CSALTGGGEKLFF. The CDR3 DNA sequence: TGCAGCGCTCTGACAGGGGGAGGTGAAAAACTGTTTTTT.

The CDR3 region is CASGFPYGEQFF. The CDR3 nucleotides read TGTGCTAGTGGTTTTCCGTACGGTGAGCAGTTCTTC. V usage is TRBV12-5 and J usage is TRBJ2-1, with D uncertain. Looked up from germline, CDR1 is LGHNT and CDR2 is FRNRAP. The V gene lost 3 bases and the J gene lost 9 bases, with 9 bases spanning the gap. This CDR3 contains 12 residues.

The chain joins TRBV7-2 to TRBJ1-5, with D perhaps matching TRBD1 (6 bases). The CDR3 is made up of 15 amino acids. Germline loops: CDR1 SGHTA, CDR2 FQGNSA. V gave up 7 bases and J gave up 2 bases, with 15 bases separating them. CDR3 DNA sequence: TGTGCCAGCACTAAAGGGGGATCGGGCAATCAGCCCCAGCATTTT. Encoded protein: CASTKGGSGNQPQHF.

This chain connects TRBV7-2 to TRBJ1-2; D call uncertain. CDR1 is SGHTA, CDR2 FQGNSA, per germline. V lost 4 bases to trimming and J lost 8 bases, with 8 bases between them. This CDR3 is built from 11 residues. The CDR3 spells CASSSLRGYTF. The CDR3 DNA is TGTGCCAGCAGCTCCCTTCGGGGCTACACCTTC.

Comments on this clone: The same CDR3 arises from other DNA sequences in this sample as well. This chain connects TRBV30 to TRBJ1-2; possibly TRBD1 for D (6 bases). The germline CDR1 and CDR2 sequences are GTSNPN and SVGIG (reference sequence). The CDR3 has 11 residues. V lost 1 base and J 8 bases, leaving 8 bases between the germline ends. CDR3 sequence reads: CAWSGRGGYTF. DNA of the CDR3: TGTGCCTGGAGTGGCAGGGGAGGCTACACCTTC.

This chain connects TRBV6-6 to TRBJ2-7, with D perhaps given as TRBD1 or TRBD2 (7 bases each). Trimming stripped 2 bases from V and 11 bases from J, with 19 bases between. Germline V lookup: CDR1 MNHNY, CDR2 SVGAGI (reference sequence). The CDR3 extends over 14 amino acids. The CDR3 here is CASSYPGQSAGEYF. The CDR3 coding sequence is TGTGCCAGCAGTTACCCGGGACAGTCGGCGGGGGAGTACTTC.

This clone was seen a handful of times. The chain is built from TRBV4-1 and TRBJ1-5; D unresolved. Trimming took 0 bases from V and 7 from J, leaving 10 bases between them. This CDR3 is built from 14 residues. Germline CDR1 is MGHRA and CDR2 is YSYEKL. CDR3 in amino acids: CASSQELGRQPQHF. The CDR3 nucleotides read TGCGCCAGCAGCCAAGAACTGGGGAGGCAGCCCCAGCATTTT.

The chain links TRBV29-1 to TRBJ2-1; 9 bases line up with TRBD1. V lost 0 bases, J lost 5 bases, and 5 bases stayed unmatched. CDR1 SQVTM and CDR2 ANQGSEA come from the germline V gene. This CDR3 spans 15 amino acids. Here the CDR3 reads CSVEEWTGANNEQFF. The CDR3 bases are TGCAGCGTTGAAGAGTGGACAGGGGCCAACAATGAGCAGTTCTTC.

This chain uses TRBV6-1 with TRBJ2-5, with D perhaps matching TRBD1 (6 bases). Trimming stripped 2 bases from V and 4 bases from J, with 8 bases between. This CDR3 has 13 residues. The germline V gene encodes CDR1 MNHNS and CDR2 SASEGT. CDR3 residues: CASSERGGETQYF. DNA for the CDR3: TGTGCCAGCAGTGAAAGAGGGGGAGAGACCCAGTACTTC.

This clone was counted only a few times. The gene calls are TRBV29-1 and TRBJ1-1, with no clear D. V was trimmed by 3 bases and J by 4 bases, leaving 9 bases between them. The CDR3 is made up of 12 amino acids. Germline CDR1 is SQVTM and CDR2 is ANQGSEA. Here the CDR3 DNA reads TGCAGCGTTGAGGGATTCGGCACTGAAGCTTTCTTT. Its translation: CSVEGFGTEAFF. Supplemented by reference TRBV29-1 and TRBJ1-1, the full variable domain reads SAVISQKPSRDICQRGTSLTIQCQVDSQVTMMFWYRQQPGQSLTLIATANQGSEATYESGFVIDKFPISRPNLTFSTLTVSNMSPEDSSIYLCSVEGFGTEAFFGQGTRLTVV.

Here the CDR3 reads CSVGVRGQPQHF. CDR3 in DNA: TGCAGCGTTGGGGTTAGGGGCCAGCCCCAGCATTTT. This sequence joins TRBV29-1 and TRBJ1-5; TRBD1 is a possible D gene (5 bases). Germline CDR1 and CDR2: SQVTM and ANQGSEA. The CDR3 sequence is 12 residues long. V lost 4 bases to trimming and J lost 7 bases, with 11 bases between them.

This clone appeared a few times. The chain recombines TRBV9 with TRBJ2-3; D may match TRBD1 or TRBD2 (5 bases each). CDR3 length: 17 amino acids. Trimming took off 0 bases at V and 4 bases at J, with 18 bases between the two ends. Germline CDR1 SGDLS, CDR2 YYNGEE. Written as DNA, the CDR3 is TGTGCCAGCAGCGTAGGGTTGGCAGGGAGTACTCCAGATACGCAGTATTTT. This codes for CASSVGLAGSTPDTQYF.

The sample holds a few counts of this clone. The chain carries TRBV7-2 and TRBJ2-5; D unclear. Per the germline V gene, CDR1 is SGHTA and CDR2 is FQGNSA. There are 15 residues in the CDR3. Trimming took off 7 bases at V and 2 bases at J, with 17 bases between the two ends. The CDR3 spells CASTSGGEFQETQYF. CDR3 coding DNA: TGTGCCAGCACCTCAGGTGGAGAATTTCAAGAGACCCAGTACTTC.

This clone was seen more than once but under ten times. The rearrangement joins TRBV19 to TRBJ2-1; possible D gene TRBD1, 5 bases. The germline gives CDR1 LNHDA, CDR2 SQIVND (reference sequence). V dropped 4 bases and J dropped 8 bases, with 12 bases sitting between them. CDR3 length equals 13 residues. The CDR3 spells CASSKQGRDEQFF. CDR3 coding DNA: TGTGCCAGTAGTAAGCAGGGAAGGGATGAGCAGTTCTTC.